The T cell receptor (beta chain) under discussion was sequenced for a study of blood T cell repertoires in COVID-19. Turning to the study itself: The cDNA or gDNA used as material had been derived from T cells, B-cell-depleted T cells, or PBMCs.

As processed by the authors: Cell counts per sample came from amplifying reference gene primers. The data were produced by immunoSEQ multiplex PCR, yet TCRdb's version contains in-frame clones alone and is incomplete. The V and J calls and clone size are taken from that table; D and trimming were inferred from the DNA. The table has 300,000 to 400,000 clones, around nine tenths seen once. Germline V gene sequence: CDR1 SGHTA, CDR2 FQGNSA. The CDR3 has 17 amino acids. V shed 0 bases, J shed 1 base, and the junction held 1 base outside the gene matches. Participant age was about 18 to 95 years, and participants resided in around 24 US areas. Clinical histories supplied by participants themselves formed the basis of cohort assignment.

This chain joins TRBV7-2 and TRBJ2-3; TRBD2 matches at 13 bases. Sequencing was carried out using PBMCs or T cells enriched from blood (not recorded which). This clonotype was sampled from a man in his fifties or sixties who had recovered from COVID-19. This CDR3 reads CASSLAGTSGGTDTQYF. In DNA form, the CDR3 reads TGTGCCAGCAGCTTAGCCGGGACTAGCGGGGGCACAGATACGCAGTATTTT.